A single TCR beta chain is shown here with its context. Antigen specificity is unknown. Autoimmune disease history or systemic immunosuppression barred patients. Germline V gene sequence: CDR1 MGHRA, CDR2 YSYEKL. V dropped 8 bases and J dropped 1 base, with 15 bases sitting between them. The CDR3 has 15 residues. This record comes from a study of OX40 agonist ivuxolimab in advanced cancers. Study-wide findings and caveats: The antigens recognized by the expanded peripheral T cells, that is their antigen specificity, were not determined. A proportion of nonresponders additionally exhibited low normalized T-cell clonal expansion. CD8+ T cells (on average) carried more expanded clones than CD4+ T cells.

Generated by immunoSEQ multiplex PCR, the TCRdb table keeps only in-frame clones and is missing some. The sample lists about 99,000 clones; around 94% were seen once. The receptor's source is an adult with an advanced solid tumor such as melanoma, head and neck, liver or kidney cancer. The chain couples TRBV4-1 to TRBJ1-3; D unresolved. The source material was CD4+ or CD8+ T cells sorted from blood, sampled in a trial of the OX40 agonist ivuxolimab. Written as DNA, the CDR3 is TGCGCCAGCGCGCGGATAGGGAGATCTGGAAACACCATATATTTT. It encodes CASARIGRSGNTIYF.